The 16 T cell receptor beta chains given below trace back to one sample, sequenced in a study of T-cell memory formation after mild COVID-19. From the 5' RACE reads, TCRdb called clonotypes with MiXCR, one entry per CDR3 protein. The sample has 180,000 or so distinct CDR3 sequences; approximately 10% are singletons. Material: PBMCs or a T cell subset sorted from them (not recorded which). Source of these receptors: a man in his late teens or twenties who had mild COVID-19 (a few samples of this study predate the infection). Cell type and time point are not known.

The table lists this clonotype with a few counts. The chain couples TRBV4-1 to TRBJ2-5; TRBD1 aligns across 12 bases. Trimming removed 3 bases from V and 5 bases from J; junction bases left unmatched: 7. The CDR3 totals 16 residues. Per germline, CDR1 MGHRA and CDR2 YSYEKL. The DNA for the CDR3 is TGCGCCAGCAGCCAGACCGGGACAGGGGGCTATGAGACCCAGTACTTC. It encodes CASSQTGTGGYETQYF.

The rearrangement links TRBV4-2 to TRBJ2-7, with 7 positions matching TRBD1. The CDR3 has 14 residues. The trim removed 4 bases at V and 4 bases at J, leaving 7 bases unmatched. Germline lookup yields CDR1 LGHNA and CDR2 YNFKEQ. The DNA of the CDR3 is TGTGCCAGCAGCCCTGGGACAGAGCTATACGAGCAGTACTTC. Protein sequence: CASSPGTELYEQYF.

In the case of this clonotype: One end of the junction does not line up with germline, which may come from a read error. This chain joins TRBV6-5 and TRBJ2-2; D remains unclear. CDR1 and CDR2 from the germline V gene are MNHEY and SVGAGI. The CDR3 totals 13 residues. The CDR3 nucleotides are TGTGCCAGCAGTTACCCCCCCACCCGGGAGCTGTTTTTT. Amino acid sequence: CASSYPPTRELFF.

This clonotype was seen a few times. The CDR3: CASSFTGGGNTIYF. The CDR3 DNA sequence: TGTGCCAGCAGCTTTACAGGAGGGGGAAACACCATATATTTT. The V and J genes are TRBV7-2 and TRBJ1-3, with a weak D call TRBD1 (5 bases). V was trimmed by 3 bases and J by 4 bases, leaving 10 bases between them. Germline V CDR1 and CDR2: SGHTA, FQGNSA. CDR3 length: 14 amino acids.

This clonotype was found a few times. J is TRBJ1-1 and V is TRBV7-3; D is ambiguous. Germline assignment: CDR1 SGHTA and CDR2 FQGTGA. The V end was cut by 5 bases, the J end by 1 base, with 11 bases between. The CDR3 runs to 14 residues. The CDR3 DNA reads as TGTGCCAGCAGCACCGGGATCTCGAACACTGAAGCTTTCTTT. Translating it yields CASSTGISNTEAFF.

CDR3 sequence (DNA): TGTGCCAGCAGCTTCCCCCTAGGACGCGGCTCCTACAATGAGCAGTTCTTC. Translation: CASSFPLGRGSYNEQFF. This chain connects TRBV7-2 to TRBJ2-1, with D hard to call. CDR3 length: 17 amino acids. The V end was cut by 3 bases, the J end by 0 bases, with 15 bases between. Germline V gene data show CDR1 as SGHTA and CDR2 as FQGNSA.

This chain connects TRBV6-5 to TRBJ2-7; 9 positions agree with TRBD1. Per germline, CDR1 MNHEY and CDR2 SVGAGI. This CDR3 has 13 residues. Losses at the gene ends were 6 bases for V and 7 bases for J; bases not matched to a gene: 7. The CDR3 is CASSRDRGYEQYV. The DNA for the CDR3 is TGTGCCAGCAGCCGCGACAGGGGGTATGAGCAGTACGTC.

This clonotype turned up a few times. This chain links TRBV6-2 or TRBV6-3 with TRBJ1-5, with TRBD1 matching 7 bases. The germline CDR1 and CDR2 sequences are MNHEY and SVGEGT. This CDR3 is 12 amino acids long. J was trimmed by 6 bases and V by 5 bases; bases with no gene match: 1. Written as DNA, the CDR3 is TGTGCCAGCAGTACAGGGGCTCAGCCCCAGCATTTT. Translated, it gives CASSTGAQPQHF.

The table lists this clonotype with many counts. This chain uses TRBV5-1 with TRBJ1-2; TRBD1 matches at 9 bases. Germline V gives CDR1 SGHRS, CDR2 YFSETQ. The CDR3 loop spans 13 amino acids. The J segment lost 8 bases and the V segment lost 4 bases, leaving 6 bases of the junction unmatched. CDR3 residues: CASSPGQGEGYTF. CDR3 nucleotide sequence: TGCGCCAGCAGCCCGGGACAGGGTGAGGGCTACACCTTC.

This clonotype was seen only a few times. The V gene is TRBV5-1, the J gene TRBJ1-5; 8 bases agree with TRBD1. Trimming at V came to 5 bases and at J to 9 bases, leaving 7 bases not matched to a gene. The CDR3 runs 13 residues. In germline, CDR1 is SGHRS, CDR2 YFSETQ. This CDR3 reads CASSSTGEGPQHF. The CDR3 DNA sequence: TGCGCCAGCAGTTCGACAGGGGAGGGGCCCCAGCATTTT.

This clonotype has only a few counts. The chain combines TRBV12-3 or TRBV12-4 with TRBJ2-4; unclear D gene. The CDR3 extends over 15 amino acids. With 0 bases removed from V and 0 bases from J, the gap between germline ends came to 6 bases. CDR3 sequence: CASSLAPGAKNIQYF. CDR3 coding DNA: TGTGCCAGCAGTTTAGCGCCCGGAGCCAAAAACATTCAGTACTTC.

The chain employs TRBV5-1 and TRBJ1-5; 9 nucleotides match TRBD1. Germline assignment: CDR1 SGHRS and CDR2 YFSETQ. The CDR3 consists of 15 residues. V gave up 5 bases and J gave up 3 bases; unmatched junction bases: 6. CDR3 sequence: CASSPTGGINQPQHF. For the CDR3, the DNA is TGCGCCAGCAGTCCTACAGGGGGCATCAATCAGCCCCAGCATTTT.

This clonotype appeared a few times. The V and J genes are TRBV4-2 and TRBJ2-5; 7 nucleotides match TRBD1. The CDR3 runs 15 residues. Germline V gene data show CDR1 as LGHNA and CDR2 as YNFKEQ. V shed 3 bases, J shed 1 base, and the junction held 5 bases outside the gene matches. This chain's CDR3 is CASSQGWDSQETQYF. As DNA, the CDR3 is TGTGCCAGCAGCCAGGGATGGGACAGCCAAGAGACCCAGTACTTC.

The chain employs TRBV5-1 and TRBJ1-3; D gene ambiguous. Trimming cost V 5 bases and J 1 base, with 7 bases left between them. Germline V gives CDR1 SGHRS, CDR2 YFSETQ. This CDR3 is 13 amino acids long. The CDR3 sequence: CASREGSGNTIYF. CDR3 bases: TGCGCCAGCAGAGAAGGTTCTGGAAACACCATATATTTT.

The rearrangement uses TRBV4-2 and TRBJ2-3, with TRBD1 matching 9 bases. The CDR3 totals 16 residues. Germline trimming cut 4 bases from V and 3 bases from J; bases unmatched to any gene: 8. Germline CDR1 is LGHNA and CDR2 is YNFKEQ. The CDR3 DNA reads as TGTGCCAGCAGCCCCAGGACAGGGGAGGGGACAGATACGCAGTATTTT. Translating gives CASSPRTGEGTDTQYF.

The rearrangement uses TRBV6-5 and TRBJ2-7, with D tentatively TRBD2 (6 bases). Looked up from germline, CDR1 is MNHEY and CDR2 is SVGAGI. V gave up 4 bases and J gave up 6 bases, with 10 bases separating them. The CDR3 length is 12 residues. DNA of the CDR3: TGTGCCAGCAGTTCCCCACTAGCCGAGCAGTACGTC. It is translated as CASSSPLAEQYV.